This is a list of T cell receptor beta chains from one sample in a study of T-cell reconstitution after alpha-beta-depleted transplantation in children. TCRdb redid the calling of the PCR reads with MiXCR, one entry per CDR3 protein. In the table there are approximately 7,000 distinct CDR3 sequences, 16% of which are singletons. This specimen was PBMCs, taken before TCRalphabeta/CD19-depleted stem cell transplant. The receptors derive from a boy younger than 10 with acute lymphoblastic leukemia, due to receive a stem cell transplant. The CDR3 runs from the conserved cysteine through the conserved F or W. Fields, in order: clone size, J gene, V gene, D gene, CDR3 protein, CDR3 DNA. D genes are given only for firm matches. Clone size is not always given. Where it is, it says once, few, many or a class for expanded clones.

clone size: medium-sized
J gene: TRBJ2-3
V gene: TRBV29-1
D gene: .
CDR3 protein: CSVEGTVTDTQYF
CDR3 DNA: TGCAGCGTTGAAGGGACAGTGACAGATACGCAGTATTTT

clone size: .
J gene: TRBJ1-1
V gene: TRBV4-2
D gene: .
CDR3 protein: CASSQGGLGETEAFF
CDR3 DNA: TGTGCCAGCAGCCAAGGGGGCTTAGGGGAGACTGAAGCTTTCTTT

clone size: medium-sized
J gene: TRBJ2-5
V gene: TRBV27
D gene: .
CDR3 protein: CASSSTPGGQETQYF
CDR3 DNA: TGTGCCAGCAGTTCAACCCCAGGGGGGCAAGAGACCCAGTACTTC

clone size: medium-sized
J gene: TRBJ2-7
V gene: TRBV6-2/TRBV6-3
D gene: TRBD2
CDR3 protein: CASSPYSGGAGEQYF
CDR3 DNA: TGTGCCAGCAGCCCTTACAGCGGGGGGGCAGGTGAGCAGTACTTC

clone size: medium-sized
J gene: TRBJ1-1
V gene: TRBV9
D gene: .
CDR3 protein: CASSVGSGEDTEAFF
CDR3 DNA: TGTGCCAGCAGCGTGGGATCGGGGGAAGACACTGAAGCTTTCTTT

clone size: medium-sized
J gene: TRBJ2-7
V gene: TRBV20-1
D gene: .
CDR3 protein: CSASEQVNEQYF
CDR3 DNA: TGCAGTGCTAGTGAACAGGTAAACGAGCAGTACTTC

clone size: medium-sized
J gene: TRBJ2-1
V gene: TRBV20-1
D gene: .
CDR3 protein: CSAVPTVSSYNEQFF
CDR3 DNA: TGCAGTGCTGTCCCGACAGTCAGCTCCTACAATGAGCAGTTCTTC

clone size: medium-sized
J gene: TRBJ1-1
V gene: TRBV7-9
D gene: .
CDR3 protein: CASSLEIGMNTEAFF
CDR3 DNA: TGTGCCAGCAGCTTAGAGATTGGCATGAACACTGAAGCTTTCTTT

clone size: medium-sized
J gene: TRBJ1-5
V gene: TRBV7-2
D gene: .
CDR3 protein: CASSLVQASDQPQHF
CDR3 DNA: TGTGCCAGCAGCTTAGTACAGGCTTCGGATCAGCCCCAGCATTTT

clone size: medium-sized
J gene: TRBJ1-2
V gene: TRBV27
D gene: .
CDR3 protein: CASSLRAGYDGYTF
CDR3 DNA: TGTGCCAGCAGTTTACGGGCAGGGTACGATGGCTACACCTTC

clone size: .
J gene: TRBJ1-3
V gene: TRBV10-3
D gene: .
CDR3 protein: CAISESGMGNTIYF
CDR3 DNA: TGTGCCATCAGTGAGTCTGGGATGGGAAACACCATATATTTT

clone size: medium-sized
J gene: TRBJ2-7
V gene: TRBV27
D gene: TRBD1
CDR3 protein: CASWRDRSYEQYF
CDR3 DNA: TGTGCCAGCTGGCGGGACAGGTCCTACGAGCAGTACTTC

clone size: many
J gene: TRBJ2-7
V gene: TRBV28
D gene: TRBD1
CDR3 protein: CASSGSGQGYYEQYF
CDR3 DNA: TGTGCCAGCAGTGGTTCGGGACAGGGGTACTACGAGCAGTACTTC

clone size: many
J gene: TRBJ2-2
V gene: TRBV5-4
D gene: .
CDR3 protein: CASSPDQTTGELFF
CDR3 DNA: TGTGCCAGCAGCCCGGATCAAACAACCGGGGAGCTGTTTTTT

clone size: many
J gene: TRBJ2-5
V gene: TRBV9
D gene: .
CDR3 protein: CASSRAGAGGEETQYF
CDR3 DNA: TGTGCCAGCAGCCGAGCAGGGGCCGGAGGGGAGGAGACCCAGTACTTC

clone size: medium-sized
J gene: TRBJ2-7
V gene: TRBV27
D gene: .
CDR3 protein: CASSLSFGQIPYEQYF
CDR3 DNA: TGTGCCAGCAGTTTATCGTTCGGACAGATCCCCTACGAGCAGTACTTC

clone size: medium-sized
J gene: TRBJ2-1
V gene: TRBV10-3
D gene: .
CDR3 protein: CAISQGGPQYNEQFF
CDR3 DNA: TGTGCCATCAGTCAAGGAGGGCCCCAGTACAATGAGCAGTTCTTC

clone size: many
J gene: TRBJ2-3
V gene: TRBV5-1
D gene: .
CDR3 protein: CASSLGGRGTDTQYF
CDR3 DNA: TGCGCCAGCAGCTTGGGGGGGCGCGGCACAGATACGCAGTATTTT

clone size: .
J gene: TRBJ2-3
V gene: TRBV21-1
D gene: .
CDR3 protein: CASPSPSDTQYF
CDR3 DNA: TGTGCCAGCCCCTCACCCTCGGATACGCAGTATTTT

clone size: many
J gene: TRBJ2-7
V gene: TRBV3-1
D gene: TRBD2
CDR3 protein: CASSQGGGTSGSHSYEQYF
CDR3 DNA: TGTGCCAGCAGCCAAGGCGGAGGGACTAGCGGGTCCCACTCCTACGAGCAGTACTTC

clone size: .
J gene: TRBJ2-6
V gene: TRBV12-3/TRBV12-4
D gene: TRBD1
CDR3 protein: CASSLEAGGAGANVLTF
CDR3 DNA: TGTGCCAGCAGTTTGGAGGCAGGGGGTGCTGGGGCCAACGTCCTGACTTTC

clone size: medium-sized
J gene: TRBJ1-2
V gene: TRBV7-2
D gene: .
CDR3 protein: CASSLARGNYGYTF
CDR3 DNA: TGTGCCAGCAGCTTAGCCCGCGGAAACTATGGCTACACCTTC

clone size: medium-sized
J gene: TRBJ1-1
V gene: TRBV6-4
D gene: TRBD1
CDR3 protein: CASSPDGQGVLLKDTEAFF
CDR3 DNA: TGTGCCAGCAGTCCCGATGGACAGGGAGTTCTCTTAAAGGACACTGAAGCTTTCTTT

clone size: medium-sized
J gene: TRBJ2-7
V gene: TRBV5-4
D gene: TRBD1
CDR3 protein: CASRLTGDGSYEQYF
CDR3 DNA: TGTGCCAGCAGATTGACAGGGGACGGCTCCTACGAGCAGTACTTC

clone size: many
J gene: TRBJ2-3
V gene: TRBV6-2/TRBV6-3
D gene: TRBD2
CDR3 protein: CASSSSGGTDTQYF
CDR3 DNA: TGTGCCAGCAGTTCTAGCGGGGGCACAGATACGCAGTATTTT

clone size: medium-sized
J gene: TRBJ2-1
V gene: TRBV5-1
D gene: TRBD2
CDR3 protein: CASSVGGTTYNEQFF
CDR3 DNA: TGCGCCAGCAGCGTCGGGGGGACTACCTACAATGAGCAGTTCTTC

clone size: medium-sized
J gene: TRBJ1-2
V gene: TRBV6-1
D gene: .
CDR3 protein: CASPGVYYGYTF
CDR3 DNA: TGTGCCAGCCCGGGAGTTTACTATGGCTACACCTTC

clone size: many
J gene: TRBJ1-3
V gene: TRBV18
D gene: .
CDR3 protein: CASSQLPGTTGNTIYF
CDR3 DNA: TGTGCCAGCTCACAATTACCCGGGACGACGGGAAACACCATATATTTT

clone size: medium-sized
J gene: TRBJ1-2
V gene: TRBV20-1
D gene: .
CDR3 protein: CSAGHRDNYGYTF
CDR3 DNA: TGCAGTGCTGGACACAGGGACAACTATGGCTACACCTTC

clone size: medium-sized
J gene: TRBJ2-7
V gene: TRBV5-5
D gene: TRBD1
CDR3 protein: CASSPGQARNEQYF
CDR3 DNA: TGTGCCAGCAGCCCCGGACAGGCGAGGAACGAGCAGTACTTC

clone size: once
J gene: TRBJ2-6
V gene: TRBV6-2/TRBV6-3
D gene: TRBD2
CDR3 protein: CASSRLLASGANVLTF
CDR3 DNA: TGTGCCAGCAGCCGATTACTAGCGTCTGGGGCCAACGTCCTGACTTTC

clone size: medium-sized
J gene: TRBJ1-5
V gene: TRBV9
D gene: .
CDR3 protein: CASSRAGHRNQPQHF
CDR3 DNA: TGTGCCAGCAGCAGAGCCGGACATCGTAATCAGCCCCAGCATTTT

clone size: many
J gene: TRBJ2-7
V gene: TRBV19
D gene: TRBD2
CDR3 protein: CASSIDGGRSSYEQYF
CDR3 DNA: TGTGCCAGTAGTATAGATGGCGGGAGGAGCTCCTACGAGCAGTACTTC

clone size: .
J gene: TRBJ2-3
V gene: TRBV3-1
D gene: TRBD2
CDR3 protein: CASSPGTSMADTQYF
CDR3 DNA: TGTGCCAGCAGCCCCGGGACTAGCATGGCAGATACGCAGTATTTT

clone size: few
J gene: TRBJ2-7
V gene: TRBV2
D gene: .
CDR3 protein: CASEGQPDYEQYF
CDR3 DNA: TGTGCCAGCGAAGGACAGCCGGACTACGAGCAGTACTTC

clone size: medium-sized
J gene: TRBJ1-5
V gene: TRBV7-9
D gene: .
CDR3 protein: CASSLGGPYSNQPQHF
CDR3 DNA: TGTGCCAGCAGCTTAGGGGGGCCCTATAGCAATCAGCCCCAGCATTTT

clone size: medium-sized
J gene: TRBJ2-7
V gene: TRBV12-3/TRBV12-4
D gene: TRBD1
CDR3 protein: CASIWTGGLEQYF
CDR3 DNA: TGTGCCAGCATCTGGACAGGGGGTCTCGAGCAGTACTTC

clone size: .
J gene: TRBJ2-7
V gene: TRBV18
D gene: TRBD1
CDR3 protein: CASSPRGQGLYEQYF
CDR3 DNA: TGTGCCAGCTCACCACGGGGACAGGGCCTCTACGAGCAGTACTTC

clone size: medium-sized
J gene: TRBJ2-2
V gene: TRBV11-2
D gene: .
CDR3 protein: CASSLDLGTHTGELFF
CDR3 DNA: TGTGCCAGCAGCTTAGATCTCGGGACCCACACCGGGGAGCTGTTTTTT

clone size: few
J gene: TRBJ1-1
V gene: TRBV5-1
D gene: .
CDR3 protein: CASSSDGGARTEAFF
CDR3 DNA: TGCGCCAGCAGCTCCGACGGAGGGGCGCGAACTGAAGCTTTCTTT

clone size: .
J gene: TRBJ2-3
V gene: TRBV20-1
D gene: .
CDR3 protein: CSAWGFRTDTQYF
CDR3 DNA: TGCAGTGCTTGGGGTTTCCGCACAGATACGCAGTATTTT

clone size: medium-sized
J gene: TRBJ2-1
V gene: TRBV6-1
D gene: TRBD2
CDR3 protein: CASSELAGGPVGQFF
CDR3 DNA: TGTGCCAGCAGCGAACTAGCGGGGGGGCCGGTAGGGCAGTTCTTC